Shown below are 11 T cell receptor beta chains from a single sample sequenced in a study of blood T cell repertoires in COVID-19. Profiling relied on immunoSEQ multiplex PCR, and the TCRdb table lists in-frame clones only, not all of them. The data contain roughly 500,000 clones, about 91% of them singletons. Specimen: peripheral blood. Source of these receptors: a young man with COVID-19, enrolled during active disease.

The chain carries TRBV6-2 or TRBV6-3 and TRBJ2-7, with 8 bases fitting TRBD1. The trim removed 5 bases at V and 3 bases at J, leaving 9 bases unmatched. This CDR3 spans 15 amino acids. Per germline, CDR1 MNHEY and CDR2 SVGEGT. Here the CDR3 reads CASSRTDRALYEQYF. The CDR3 nucleotides are TGTGCCAGCAGTCGAACGGACAGGGCGCTCTACGAGCAGTACTTC.

The V and J genes are TRBV7-9 and TRBJ1-3; D is ambiguous. CDR3 size: 15 residues. The germline V and J ends were trimmed by 1 base and 5 bases, with 12 bases remaining between them. Germline V gene data show CDR1 as SEHNR and CDR2 as FQNEAQ (reference sequence). For the CDR3, the DNA is TGTGCCAGCAGCTTAGATCCGGGAGGGAGAAACACCATATATTTT. Amino acids: CASSLDPGGRNTIYF.

The rearrangement joins TRBV29-1 to TRBJ1-2; tentative D call: TRBD1 (5 bases). Germline lookup yields CDR1 SQVTM and CDR2 ANQGSEA. CDR3 length equals 12 residues. With 7 bases removed from V and 8 bases from J, the gap between germline ends came to 17 bases. DNA for the CDR3: TGCAGCGCCCGCTGGGGAGGGACCGGCTACACCTTC. It specifies CSARWGGTGYTF.

The chain employs TRBV6-2 or TRBV6-3 and TRBJ2-3; D may be TRBD2 (6 bases). Trimming pared 6 bases from V and 0 bases from J, leaving 13 bases between. The CDR3 length is 15 residues. Germline-derived CDR1 and CDR2 are MNHEY and SVGEGT. The CDR3 reads CASSAGRSSTDTQYF. CDR3 in DNA: TGTGCCAGCAGCGCTGGGAGGTCTAGCACAGATACGCAGTATTTT.

This clone was observed a single time. The genes are TRBV11-1 and TRBJ2-7; 9 bases fit TRBD2. Germline CDR1 and CDR2: SGHAT and FQDESV (reference sequence). Germline trimming cut 2 bases from V and 3 bases from J; bases unmatched to any gene: 8. The CDR3 totals 16 residues. The CDR3 here is CASSLWASGARYEQYF. The CDR3 nucleotides are TGTGCCAGCAGCTTATGGGCTAGCGGGGCCCGCTACGAGCAGTACTTC.

This chain links TRBV5-4 with TRBJ2-1; the D is unclear. V lost 0 bases, J lost 3 bases, and 10 bases lay in between. CDR1 is SGHNT, CDR2 YYREEE, per germline (reference sequence). CDR3 length: 15 amino acids. The CDR3 sequence is CASSLETGFYNEQFF. DNA of the CDR3: TGTGCCAGCAGCTTGGAAACCGGGTTCTACAATGAGCAGTTCTTC.

The gene calls are TRBV19 and TRBJ2-7; TRBD1 aligns across 7 bases. CDR3 length: 14 amino acids. Trimming at V came to 5 bases and at J to 3 bases, leaving 7 bases not matched to a gene. Germline lookup yields CDR1 LNHDA and CDR2 SQIVND (reference sequence). Here the CDR3 DNA reads TGTGCCAGTAGTCCTTGGACAGGAGACTACGAGCAGTACTTC. This translates into CASSPWTGDYEQYF.

For the CDR3, the DNA is TGTGCCAGCAGCTTAGCAGGGAGTGAGCAGTTCTTC. Its translation is CASSLAGSEQFF. V usage is TRBV7-9 and J usage is TRBJ2-1, with D possibly TRBD2 on 5 matching bases. This CDR3 has 12 amino acids. Germline assignment: CDR1 SEHNR and CDR2 FQNEAQ (reference sequence). The V end was cut by 0 bases, the J end by 9 bases, with 6 bases between.

The rearrangement joins TRBV11-2 to TRBJ2-7, with a tentative D call TRBD2 (6 bases). Germline CDR1 is SGHAT and CDR2 is FQNNGV. The CDR3 spans 14 residues. Trimming removed 4 bases from V and 0 bases from J, with 10 bases in between. CDR3 region: CASSSTGSSYEQYF. The CDR3 nucleotides are TGTGCCAGCAGCTCTACCGGGAGCTCCTACGAGCAGTACTTC.

This clone was counted between two and nine times. The genes are TRBV19 and TRBJ1-5, with 8 bases that match TRBD1. J lost 6 bases, V lost 0 bases, and 4 bases had no gene match. Looked up from germline, CDR1 is LNHDA and CDR2 is SQIVND (reference sequence). CDR3 size: 15 residues. CDR3 amino acids: CASSIETGEVQPQHF. In DNA, the CDR3 is TGTGCCAGTAGTATAGAGACAGGGGAAGTTCAGCCCCAGCATTTT.

The chain has TRBV13 and TRBJ2-7; 7 bases fit TRBD2. From germline, CDR1 is PRHDT and CDR2 FYEKMQ (reference sequence). The trim removed 4 bases at V and 5 bases at J, leaving 14 bases unmatched. This CDR3 comprises 16 residues. CDR3 DNA sequence: TGTGCCAGCAGCTCATTAGGACTAGTGGCTATAAACGAGCAGTACTTC. Translating it yields CASSSLGLVAINEQYF.